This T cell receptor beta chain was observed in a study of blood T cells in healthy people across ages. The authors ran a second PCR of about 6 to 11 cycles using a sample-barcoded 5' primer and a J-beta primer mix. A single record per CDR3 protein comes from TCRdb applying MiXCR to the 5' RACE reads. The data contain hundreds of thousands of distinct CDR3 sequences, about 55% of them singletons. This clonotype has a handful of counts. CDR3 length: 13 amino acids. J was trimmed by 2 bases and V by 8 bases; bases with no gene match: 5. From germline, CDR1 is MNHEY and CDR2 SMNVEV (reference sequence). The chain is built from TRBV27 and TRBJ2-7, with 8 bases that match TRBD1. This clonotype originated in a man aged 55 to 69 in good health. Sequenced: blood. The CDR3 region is CASSGTGAYEQYF. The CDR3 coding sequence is TGTGCCAGCTCCGGGACAGGAGCCTACGAGCAGTACTTC.